This section outlines one T cell receptor beta chain sequence together with its context. This entry comes from a study of cytomegalovirus exposure and HLA in healthy donors. It was with 60 Vbeta and 13 Jbeta primers that the PCR ran. This table comes from immunoSEQ multiplex PCR, and its TCRdb copy is limited to in-frame clones, with some not included. The table has 150,000 to 200,000 clones, approximately 59% seen once. CDR3 length: 14 residues. Trimming cost V 6 bases and J 4 bases, with 12 bases left between them. The germline V gene has CDR1 SGHAT and CDR2 FQNNGV. Input material: PBMCs. This sequence was found in a middle-aged man in good health and CMV-seronegative. This chain links TRBV11-2 with TRBJ2-2, with D perhaps matching TRBD2 (6 bases). The CDR3 reads CASSMARGTGELFF. For the CDR3, the DNA is TGTGCCAGCAGTATGGCGCGGGGCACCGGGGAGCTGTTTTTT.